The 21 T cell receptor beta chains reported below all come from one sample, sequenced in a study of blood T cell repertoires in COVID-19. The table came from immunoSEQ multiplex PCR; TCRdb's copy has only in-frame clones and leaves some out. Of some 230,000 clones listed, under 90% are singletons. Sequencing used peripheral blood. All receptors come from a woman aged 55-70 years who had recovered from COVID-19.

V usage is TRBV11-2 and J usage is TRBJ1-4, with 7 bases identical to TRBD1. V was clipped by 1 base and J by 3 bases; unmatched bases: 2. The CDR3 extends over 15 amino acids. The V gene's germline CDR1 is SGHAT and CDR2 FQNNGV. CDR3 nucleotide sequence: TGTGCCAGCAGCTTAGGAACAGGGGCTAATGAAAAACTGTTTTTT. As protein: CASSLGTGANEKLFF.

The genes are TRBV19 and TRBJ2-5, with 12 nucleotides matching TRBD2. The V and J ends lost 7 bases and 4 bases, in that order; junction bases with no gene match: 7. The CDR3 is 15 amino acids. Germline lookup yields CDR1 LNHDA and CDR2 SQIVND (reference sequence). The CDR3 spells CASTSGLAGPETQYF. The CDR3 DNA reads TGTGCCAGTACCTCCGGACTAGCGGGGCCAGAGACCCAGTACTTC.

J is TRBJ2-1 and V is TRBV7-6, with 7 bases fitting TRBD1. Trimming took 2 bases from V and 4 from J; bases not matched to a gene: 5. The CDR3 has 15 amino acids. Germline V gene sequence: CDR1 SGHVS, CDR2 FNYEAQ. For the CDR3, the DNA is TGTGCCAGCAGCTTATTGGACAGGCCTTACAATGAGCAGTTCTTC. This translates into CASSLLDRPYNEQFF.

The rearrangement links TRBV5-1 to TRBJ1-2; 7 positions agree with TRBD1. Germline trimming cut 6 bases from V and 2 bases from J; bases unmatched to any gene: 7. The germline V gene has CDR1 SGHRS and CDR2 YFSETQ. The CDR3 length is 14 residues. CDR3 loop: CASNSLTGNYGYTF. The CDR3, as DNA: TGCGCCAGCAACAGTCTGACAGGGAACTATGGCTACACCTTC.

This sequence joins TRBV5-6 and TRBJ1-4; 8 nucleotides line up with TRBD1. The J segment lost 3 bases and the V segment lost 5 bases, leaving 3 bases of the junction unmatched. The CDR3 is 14 residues long. CDR1 SGHDT and CDR2 YYEEEE come from the germline V gene. In DNA, the CDR3 is TGTGCCAGCAGAAACAGGGGGGCTAATGAAAAACTGTTTTTT. This gives the protein CASRNRGANEKLFF.

This rearrangement joins TRBV14 to TRBJ2-4, with 8 bases matching TRBD1. Germline loops: CDR1 SGHDN, CDR2 FVKESK. This CDR3 spans 15 amino acids. The ends lost 3 bases at V and 6 bases at J; junction bases unmatched: 7. CDR3 in amino acids: CASSQTRGRGNIQYF. CDR3 in DNA: TGTGCCAGCAGCCAGACCAGGGGGCGCGGAAACATTCAGTACTTC.

The genes are TRBV5-1 and TRBJ1-1; D call uncertain. Deletions cut 3 bases from V and 4 bases from J, with 13 bases between. Per the germline V gene, CDR1 is SGHRS and CDR2 is YFSETQ. The CDR3 extends over 14 amino acids. The CDR3 sequence is CASSSEGPGTEAFF. The DNA of the CDR3 is TGCGCCAGCAGCTCCGAGGGTCCTGGCACTGAAGCTTTCTTT.

This chain uses TRBV11-2 with TRBJ2-7; 7 nucleotides agree with TRBD2. Losses at the gene ends were 4 bases for V and 6 bases for J; bases not matched to a gene: 12. CDR1 and CDR2 (germline): SGHAT, FQNNGV. The CDR3 spans 15 residues. The CDR3 DNA sequence: TGTGCCAGCAGCTATGGGGGGGAAGGACTAAGCGAGCAGTACTTC. Translating gives CASSYGGEGLSEQYF.

This chain links TRBV11-2 with TRBJ2-5; 9 nucleotides line up with TRBD2. Trimming at V came to 10 bases and at J to 0 bases, leaving 6 bases not matched to a gene. From germline, CDR1 is SGHAT and CDR2 FQNNGV. CDR3 length: 14 amino acids. CDR3: CATLRGGDQETQYF. The CDR3 DNA is TGTGCCACTCTCCGCGGGGGGGACCAAGAGACCCAGTACTTC.

This chain connects TRBV18 to TRBJ1-1; D not resolved. Per germline, CDR1 KGHSH and CDR2 LQKENI. V was trimmed by 0 bases and J by 4 bases, leaving 18 bases between them. The CDR3 is 17 residues long. Here the CDR3 DNA reads TGTGCCAGCTCACCACCGGGCATGGGGTACGGGGTCACTGAAGCTTTCTTT. Translating gives CASSPPGMGYGVTEAFF. Full variable domain (remainder filled in from reference TRBV18 and TRBJ1-1): NAGVMQNPRHLVRRRGQEARLRCSPMKGHSHVYWYRQLPEEGLKFMVYLQKENIIDESGMPKERFSAEFPKEGPSILRIQQVVRGDSAAYFCASSPPGMGYGVTEAFFGQGTRLTVV.

The gene calls are TRBV29-1 and TRBJ1-1, with no clear D. V lost 6 bases and J 1 base, leaving 15 bases between the germline ends. CDR1 is SQVTM and CDR2 is ANQGSEA in the germline V gene. This CDR3 contains 14 residues. The CDR3 here is CSVKRDTQNTEAFF. Here the CDR3 DNA reads TGCAGCGTAAAAAGAGACACCCAGAACACTGAAGCTTTCTTT.

This clone was detected ten times or more. The rearrangement uses TRBV5-4 and TRBJ2-2; 13 bases map to TRBD2. CDR1 is SGHNT and CDR2 is YYREEE in the germline V gene (reference sequence). The J segment lost 6 bases and the V segment lost 3 bases, leaving 5 bases of the junction unmatched. This CDR3 is 16 amino acids long. CDR3 in amino acids: CASSWVTSGGPGELFF. The CDR3 nucleotides are TGTGCCAGCAGCTGGGTGACTAGCGGGGGGCCCGGGGAGCTGTTTTTT. The full variable domain, its missing parts supplied by reference TRBV5-4 and TRBJ2-2, is ETGVTQSPTHLIKTRGQQVTLRCSSQSGHNTVSWYQQALGQGPQFIFQYYREEENGRGNFPPRFSGLQFPNYSSELNVNALELDDSALYLCASSWVTSGGPGELFFGEGSRLTVL.

CDR3 DNA sequence: TGTGCCAGCAGCCAAGATTTCGCGGGAAATCAGCCCCAGCATTTT. It yields the protein CASSQDFAGNQPQHF. The chain carries TRBV3-1 (or the pseudogene TRBV3-2) and TRBJ1-5, with D uncertain. Trimming took off 0 bases at V and 4 bases at J, with 10 bases between the two ends. Per the germline V gene, CDR1 is LGHDT and CDR2 is YNNKEL (reference sequence). The length of the CDR3 is 15 residues.

The J gene is TRBJ1-2, the V gene TRBV29-1, with TRBD1 identical over 7 bases. The V gene end was trimmed by 6 bases and the J gene end by 3 bases; junction bases not matched to a gene: 4. The germline gives CDR1 SQVTM, CDR2 ANQGSEA. The length of the CDR3 is 12 residues. The CDR3 region has the DNA TGCAGCGTGCTAGGGACAGACTATGGCTACACCTTC. Its protein is CSVLGTDYGYTF. Using reference TRBV29-1 and TRBJ1-2 for the parts outside the CDR3, the full variable domain is SAVISQKPSRDICQRGTSLTIQCQVDSQVTMMFWYRQQPGQSLTLIATANQGSEATYESGFVIDKFPISRPNLTFSTLTVSNMSPEDSSIYLCSVLGTDYGYTFGSGTRLTVV.

This CDR3 is CASRPPLAGGPPDTQYF. CDR3 bases: TGTGCCAGCAGGCCACCCCTAGCGGGGGGGCCCCCAGATACGCAGTATTTT. The chain links TRBV6-4 to TRBJ2-3; 12 bases line up with TRBD2. The V segment lost 6 bases and the J segment 4 bases; nucleotides outside the gene matches: 11. In germline, CDR1 is MRHNA, CDR2 SNTAGT. The CDR3 length is 17 residues.

This chain joins TRBV4-2 and TRBJ1-6; 7 bases are shared with TRBD1. CDR1 and CDR2 (germline): LGHNA, YNFKEQ. J gave up 0 bases and V 0 bases, and 14 bases lay outside the gene matches. This CDR3 is 21 amino acids long. The CDR3 DNA sequence: TGTGCCAGCAGCCAAGATTTGAATTGGCGGGACAGCAGCTCCTATAATTCACCCCTCCACTTT. Residues: CASSQDLNWRDSSSYNSPLHF.

V and J are TRBV6-5 and TRBJ1-3; the match to TRBD1 covers 9 bases. Germline V gene data show CDR1 as MNHEY and CDR2 as SVGAGI. This CDR3 comprises 14 residues. V shed 6 bases, J shed 3 bases, and the junction held 3 bases outside the gene matches. CDR3 DNA: TGTGCCAGCAGGGGGGACAGGGATGGAAACACCATATATTTT. It is translated as CASRGDRDGNTIYF.

CDR3 DNA: TGCGCCAGCAGCCAAGAACAGTCAGATACGCAGTATTTT. This sequence encodes CASSQEQSDTQYF. The chain combines TRBV4-1 with TRBJ2-3; D not resolved. This CDR3 is 13 amino acids long. V was pared by 0 bases and J by 4 bases, with 5 bases between. Germline V gene data show CDR1 as MGHRA and CDR2 as YSYEKL.

This clone has a handful of counts. The V gene is TRBV29-1, the J gene TRBJ2-3; tentatively, D is TRBD2 (5 bases). CDR1 and CDR2 (germline): SQVTM, ANQGSEA. The CDR3 consists of 14 residues. V was clipped by 1 base and J by 6 bases, with 14 bases between them. CDR3 coding DNA: TGCAGCGTTGAAGGCGGATCTAGCCGGGATACGCAGTATTTT. Translated, it gives CSVEGGSSRDTQYF.

The V and J genes are TRBV9 and TRBJ1-4; no definite D call. The CDR3 sequence is 15 residues long. Trimming shortened V by 0 bases and J by 5 bases, and 11 bases separated the two germline ends. The germline V gene encodes CDR1 SGDLS and CDR2 YYNGEE. The CDR3 loop reads CASSVAPGFNEKLFF. The CDR3 coding sequence is TGTGCCAGCAGCGTAGCTCCCGGGTTCAATGAAAAACTGTTTTTT. The complete variable domain, with remaining parts taken from reference TRBV9 and TRBJ1-4, reads DSGVTQTPKHLITATGQRVTLRCSPRSGDLSVYWYQQSLDQGLQFLIQYYNGEERAKGNILERFSAQQFPDLHSELNLSSLELGDSALYFCASSVAPGFNEKLFFGSGTQLSVL.

The sample holds a few counts of this clone. This chain joins TRBV7-9 and TRBJ1-5; 8 nucleotides align to TRBD1. The ends lost 3 bases at V and 2 bases at J; junction bases unmatched: 6. The germline V gene encodes CDR1 SEHNR and CDR2 FQNEAQ (reference sequence). The CDR3 is 16 residues long. CDR3 sequence reads: CASSLGPGQGNQPQHF. DNA of the CDR3: TGTGCCAGCAGCTTGGGACCGGGACAGGGCAATCAGCCCCAGCATTTT. Combining the CDR3 with reference TRBV7-9 and TRBJ1-5 gives the whole variable domain DTGVSQNPRHKITKRGQNVTFRCDPISEHNRLYWYRQTLGQGPEFLTYFQNEAQLEKSRLLSDRFSAERPKGSFSTLEIQRTEQGDSAMYLCASSLGPGQGNQPQHFGDGTRLSIL.